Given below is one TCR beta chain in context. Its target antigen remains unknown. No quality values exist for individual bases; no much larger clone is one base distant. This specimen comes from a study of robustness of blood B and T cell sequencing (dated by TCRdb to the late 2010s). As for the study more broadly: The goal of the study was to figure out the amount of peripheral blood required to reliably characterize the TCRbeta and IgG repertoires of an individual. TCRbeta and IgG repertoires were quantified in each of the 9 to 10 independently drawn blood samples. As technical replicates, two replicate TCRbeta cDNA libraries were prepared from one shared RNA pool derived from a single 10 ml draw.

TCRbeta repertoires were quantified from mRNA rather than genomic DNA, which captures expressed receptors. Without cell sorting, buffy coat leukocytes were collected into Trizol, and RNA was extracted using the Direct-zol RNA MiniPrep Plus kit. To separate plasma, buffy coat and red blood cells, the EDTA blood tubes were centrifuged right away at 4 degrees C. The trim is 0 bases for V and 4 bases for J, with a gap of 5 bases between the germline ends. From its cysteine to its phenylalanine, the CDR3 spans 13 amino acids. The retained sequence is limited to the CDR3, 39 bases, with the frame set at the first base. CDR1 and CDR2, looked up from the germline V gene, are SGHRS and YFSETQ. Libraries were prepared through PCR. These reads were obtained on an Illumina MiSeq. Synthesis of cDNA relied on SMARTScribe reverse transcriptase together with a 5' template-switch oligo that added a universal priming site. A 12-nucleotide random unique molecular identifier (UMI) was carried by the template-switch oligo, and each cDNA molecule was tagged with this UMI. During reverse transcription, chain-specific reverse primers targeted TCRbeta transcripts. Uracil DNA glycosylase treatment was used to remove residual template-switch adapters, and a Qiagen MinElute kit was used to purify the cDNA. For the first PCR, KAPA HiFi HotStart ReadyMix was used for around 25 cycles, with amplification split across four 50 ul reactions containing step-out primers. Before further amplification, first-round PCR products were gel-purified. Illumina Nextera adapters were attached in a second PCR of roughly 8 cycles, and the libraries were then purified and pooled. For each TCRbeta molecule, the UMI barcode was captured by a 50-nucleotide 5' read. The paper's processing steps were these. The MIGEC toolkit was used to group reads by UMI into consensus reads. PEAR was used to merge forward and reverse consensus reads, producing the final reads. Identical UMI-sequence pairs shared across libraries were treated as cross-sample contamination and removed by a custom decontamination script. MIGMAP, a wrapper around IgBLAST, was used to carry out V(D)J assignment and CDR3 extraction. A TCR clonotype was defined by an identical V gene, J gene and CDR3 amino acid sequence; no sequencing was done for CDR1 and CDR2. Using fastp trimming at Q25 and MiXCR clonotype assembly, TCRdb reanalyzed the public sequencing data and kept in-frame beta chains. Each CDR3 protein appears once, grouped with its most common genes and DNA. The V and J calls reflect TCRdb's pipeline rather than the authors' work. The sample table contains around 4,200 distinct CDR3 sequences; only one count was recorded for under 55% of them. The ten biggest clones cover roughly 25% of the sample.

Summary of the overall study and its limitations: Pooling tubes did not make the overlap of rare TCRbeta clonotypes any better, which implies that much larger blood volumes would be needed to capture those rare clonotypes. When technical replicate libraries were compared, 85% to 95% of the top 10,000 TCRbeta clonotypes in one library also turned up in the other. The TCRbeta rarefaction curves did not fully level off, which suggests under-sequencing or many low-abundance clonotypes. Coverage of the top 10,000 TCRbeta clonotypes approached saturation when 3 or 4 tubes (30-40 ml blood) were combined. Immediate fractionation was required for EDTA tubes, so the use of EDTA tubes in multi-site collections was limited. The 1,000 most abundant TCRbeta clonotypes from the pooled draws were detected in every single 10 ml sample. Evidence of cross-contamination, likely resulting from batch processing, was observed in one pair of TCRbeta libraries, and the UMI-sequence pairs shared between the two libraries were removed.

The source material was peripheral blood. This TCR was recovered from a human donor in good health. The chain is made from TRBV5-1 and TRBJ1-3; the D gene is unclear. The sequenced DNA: TGCGCCAGCAGCTTGGGGGGAGGAAACACCATATATTTT. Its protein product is CASSLGGGNTIYF.